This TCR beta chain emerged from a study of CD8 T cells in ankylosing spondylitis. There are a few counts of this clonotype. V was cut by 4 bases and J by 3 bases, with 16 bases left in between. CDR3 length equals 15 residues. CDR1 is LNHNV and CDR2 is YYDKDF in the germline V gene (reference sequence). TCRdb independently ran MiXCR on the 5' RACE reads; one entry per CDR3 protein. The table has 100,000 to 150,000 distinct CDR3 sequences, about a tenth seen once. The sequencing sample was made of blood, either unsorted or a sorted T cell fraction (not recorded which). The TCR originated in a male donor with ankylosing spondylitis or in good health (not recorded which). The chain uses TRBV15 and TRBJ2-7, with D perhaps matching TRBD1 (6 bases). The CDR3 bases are TGTGCCACCAGCACCCCCGGGACAACTCACTACGAGCAGTACTTC. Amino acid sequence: CATSTPGTTHYEQYF.